This T cell receptor (beta chain) appears in the sequencing data of a study of pediatric ulcerative colitis. The CDR3 consists of 13 residues. V gave up 6 bases and J gave up 1 base, with 9 bases separating them. CDR1 MRHNA and CDR2 SNTAGT come from the germline V gene. Profiled with immunoSEQ multiplex PCR; TCRdb holds only in-frame clones, not every one. This table holds tens of thousands of clones, 80% to 90% found once. Sequencing was done on a sample of blood. The chain uses TRBV6-4 and TRBJ1-1; D remains unclear. This receptor was identified in a boy younger than 18 who was a control in a study of pediatric ulcerative colitis. CDR3 in amino acids: CASRYQANTEAFF. The CDR3 DNA reads TGTGCCAGCAGATACCAGGCGAACACTGAAGCTTTCTTT.